The clone carrying this T cell receptor beta chain was recorded once. The antigen is undetermined. It differs at one base from a far larger clone, so likely a read error. These data come from a study of regulatory T cells in long-lasting Graves disease. Trimming removed 3 bases from V and 10 bases from J, with 19 bases in between. Germline CDR1 reads SGHTA; CDR2 reads FQGNSA. The CDR3 runs to 15 residues. Study conclusions and caveats: A greater number of public clonotypes (under 3,000) was shared by persistent patients than by new patients (over 900). Favored usage of TRBV28, TRBJ1-2 and TRBJ2-5 was recorded in persistent disease.

To make TCR beta libraries, researchers used iRepertoire HTBI primers and Arm-PCR of CDR3 regions. TCRdb itself ran the multiplex PCR reads through MiXCR, one entry per CDR3 protein. The sample shows fewer than 550,000 distinct CDR3 sequences, 16% of them seen only once. Sample time point: newly diagnosed GD, antithyroid drugs for less than 3 months. After RNA was extracted from PBMCs, the TCR library was made from it. The same sample was also studied in work on T cells in Graves' hyperthyroidism and ophthalmopathy. That publication notes: The primer set for the first-round RT-PCR of the TCR CDR3 was HTBI.

The TCR comes from a woman under 30 with Graves disease. The chain joins TRBV7-2 to TRBJ2-1, with D perhaps being TRBD1 or TRBD2 (6 bases each). The starting material was peripheral blood mononuclear cells (PBMCs), obtained at new diagnosis, from a patient treated with antithyroid drugs. CDR3 sequence: CASSFDPGGRDEQFF. CDR3 nucleotides: TGTGCCAGCAGCTTCGACCCCGGGGGCAGGGACGAGCAGTTCTTC. Looking up the rest from reference TRBV7-2 and TRBJ2-1 gives the full variable domain: GAGVSQSPSNKVTEKGKDVELRCDPISGHTALYWYRQSLGQGLEFLIYFQGNSAPDKSGLPSDRFSAERTGGSVSTLTIQRTQQEDSAVYLCASSFDPGGRDEQFFGPGTRLTVL.